This T cell receptor beta chain was obtained from a study of cytomegalovirus exposure and HLA in healthy donors (dated by TCRdb to about 2017). Some background on the complete study: An earlier analysis of around 600 of the donors reported more than 250 Gb of sequence data and more than 90 million unique TCR beta sequences from some 180 million T cells. To predict cytomegalovirus infection status, the study brought together high-throughput TCR immunosequencing, statistical association of individual TCRs with disease status, and machine learning. All discovery cohort repertoires had been generated on a single sequencing platform. A later genetic analysis took genome-wide SNP genotypes for about 55% of the 666 donors and used that subset as a discovery cohort. Several DR-DQ haplotypes were treated as single units for association and clustering because of strong linkage in the cohort. The number of donors typed differed by locus, with about 629-640 for A, B, C, DRB1 and DQB1, 522 for DQA1, over 600 for DPA1, and around 450 for DPB1. An early release covering more than 500 HLA-typed donors comprised approximately 290 gigabases of sequencing data and around 80 million unique TCR sequences. The study used immunosequencing to profile the T cell repertoires of 670 or so subjects and linked those repertoires to cytomegalovirus serostatus. On average, roughly 240,000 unique TCR beta nucleotide sequences were sequenced per donor among more than 350 genotyped donors of the cohort, with 15% to 20% of those sequences being non-productive. In a later analysis, previously published TCR beta repertoires from roughly 710 donors were re-analyzed and high-resolution HLA genotyping was added so that TCR occurrence patterns could be studied. Class I and class II HLA loci were covered by the typing at four-digit resolution. The aim of the study was to test whether cataloging public T cell receptors could identify signatures of past pathogen exposure. Of the roughly 430 genotyped donors, over 65% fell in the genetic ancestry cluster associated with self-reported Caucasian donors. An earlier analysis of around 580 of the donors used high-throughput TCR beta sequencing to judge whether each TCR beta V gene segment behaved as functional or pseudogenic. In addition to the first cohort of approximately 650 subjects, a separate validation cohort of 120 different subjects was used. Rather than using new phenotypic data, the later analysis identified candidate immune exposures from TCR beta sequences and from how often those sequences occurred across donors. Alongside the repertoire data, information on donor age, sex, ethnicity and CMV serostatus was compiled. Overall study results and their limits: This cohort had only TCR beta chains sequenced, and the lack of alpha or paired-chain data limited which features could be detected. Because HLA typing was missing for some donors at each locus, association tests included only the typed subset. When HLA alleles, especially DR and DQ, strongly co-occurred, attributing TCR associations to individual alleles was difficult. The authors suggested that the approach could potentially be extended to other disease states and immunological phenotypes. Correlated functional status among segregating V segments might reflect linkage disequilibrium, but an unknown experimental factor could not be ruled out. In both the original and validation cohorts, the classifier was reported to diagnose cytomegalovirus status with high specificity and sensitivity. The only immune exposure information available for the cohort was CMV serostatus. In a later analysis, HLA-associated TCR beta chains showed more clonal expansion and lower generation probabilities than non-associated chains that were equally common. A further reported finding was that TCR beta sequences accurately predicted the HLA-A and HLA-B alleles for most subjects in the first cohort. In a later analysis, the rate of TCR association differed among HLA loci, with DRB1 alleles having the most associated TCRs and HLA-C alleles having the fewest. Most TCR sequences were seen in very few donors, while some public TCRs were found in many individuals. In a later genetic analysis, a missense DCLRE1C variant was associated with V-gene and J-gene trimming of TCR beta chains, and the association was replicated in an independent cohort. In a later analysis, some 17,000 TCR beta sequences were associated with specific HLA alleles at a false discovery rate of 0.05. In vitro tests confirmed that a few of the cytomegalovirus-associated TCR beta chains recognize cytomegalovirus antigens. The presence/absence analyses assumed that sequencing depth was roughly uniform across donors, and that assumption may not be true. A later analysis reported that several top co-occurrence clusters appeared linked to parvovirus B19, influenza, CMV and Epstein-Barr virus. A later analysis found that most CMV-associated TCR beta chains appeared HLA-restricted, with HLA associations seemingly driven largely by CMV exposure. In an earlier analysis of some 500 of the donors, most TCR beta V segments appeared in productive rearrangements about 87% or about 30% of the time, broadly matching IMGT annotations. The study listed 150 to 200 TCR beta chains as associated with cytomegalovirus. Because counts were too low, some 17 rarely observed V segments, including chromosome 9 orphons, were left out of the earlier analysis of about 620 of the donors. The 87-base-pair reads could not distinguish some IMGT-functional V segments, including TRBV6-2 and TRBV6-3, so those segments were excluded. A cluster of highly shared sequence variants was judged likely to represent a technical artifact of the sequencing pipeline. A later genetic analysis reported fewer N-insertions in productive TCRs among donors in an Asian-associated ancestry cluster than the 666-donor mean.

The cohort was made up of 666 healthy bone marrow donors. At the time of sampling, every cohort member was nominally healthy, though immune exposures that went unrecorded were likely present. The donor was CMV seronegative and belonged to the group of more than 300 seronegative cohort members. A peripheral blood sample was provided by each donor, and peripheral blood mononuclear cells were used for TCR beta sequencing. Genomic DNA was extracted from the blood cell samples with the Qiagen DNeasy Blood Extraction Kit. A note on this clone: The antigen this receptor binds is unknown. No quality values exist for individual bases; no much larger clone is one base distant.

Looking up the germline V gene yields CDR1 LGHNA and CDR2 YSLEER. V and J lose 3 bases and 6 bases, and a span of 12 bases separates them. The CDR3 sequence holds 14 residues, the cysteine and phenylalanine included. Of the read, only the CDR3 DNA is kept; its 42 bases are in frame from base 1. The library was made by the immunoSEQ multiplex PCR assay. The multiplex PCR relied on a mix of 60 forward primers for TCR Vbeta segments and 13 reverse primers for TCR Jbeta segments. The CDR3 region of rearranged TCR beta genes was amplified from genomic DNA with a multiplex PCR assay. On the Illumina HiSeq System, the amplified TCR beta libraries were sequenced as 87-base-pair reads. On the study's bioinformatics: Across the 500 to 850 repertoires, a later analysis counted tens of millions of unique TCR beta chains, 8.5 million to 12 million of which were shared by at least two donors. To remove PCR and sequencing errors, raw reads were error-corrected and collapsed into unique sequences using a nearest-neighbor algorithm that merged closely related sequences. Alignment of CDR3 sequences to IMGT reference sequences was used to assign V, D and J gene segments. Each retained sequence needed at least a six-nucleotide match to both a V gene segment and a J gene segment. A rearrangement counted as productive if the CDR3 had no stop codons and remained in frame with V and J, and every other rearrangement counted as non-productive. CDR3 was defined by IMGT convention, running from the second conserved V-encoded cysteine to the conserved J-encoded phenylalanine. The earlier analysis of 500 to 750 of the donors excluded any sequence lacking an unambiguous match to a single V gene segment. An earlier analysis of several hundred of the donors called V segments functional above 56.7% productive rearrangements and segregating when the between-donor standard deviation exceeded 5%. A statistical classification framework was developed to diagnose cytomegalovirus status using the catalog of TCR beta chain sequences. A later analysis assigned V and J genes by comparing TCR nucleotide sequences with IMGT/GENE-DB human TR gene sequences. The TCRdist pipeline was used in a later analysis to assign CDR3 sequences and most-parsimonious VDJ recombination scenarios. A later analysis defined each TCR beta chain by its CDR3 amino acid sequence plus V-gene family, and excluded reads lacking a unique V-gene family. In a later analysis, 450 to 600 highly shared, low-generation-probability nucleotide sequences were removed to address suspected cross-contamination and a sequencing artifact. A later analysis calculated a clonal expansion index for each public chain from normalized within-repertoire ranks of inferred template counts. In a later analysis, generation probabilities were computed using a VDJ recombination model fitted to out-of-frame rearrangements, and the results were checked against IGoR. In a later analysis, TCR-TCR, TCR-HLA and TCR-CMV co-occurrence was scored with hypergeometric tests, and a repertoire-size bias correction was applied to TCR pairs. In a later analysis, false discovery rates were estimated by permuting HLA or CMV assignments 20 times. In a later analysis, co-occurring TCRs were grouped using DBSCAN, with TCRdist sequence similarity added in when clustering inside HLA-allele-positive subsets. For co-occurrence clustering, repertoires with fewer than 30,000 or more than 120,000 public chains were excluded, along with a handful of repertoires with anomalous nucleotide sharing. Imported from immuneACCESS, the table was reduced by TCRdb to in-frame sequences with V and J called. These copies leave out some clones; in studies compared against another copy, an unresolved V gene accounts for under half, and the cause of the remainder is not known. D and trimming were read from the DNA, whereas the V and J calls and clone size are those reported in that table. The sample includes approximately 130,000 clones, with more than 65% observed a single time. The top ten clonotypes cover 1.4% to 1.5% of the sample.

This clonotype was obtained from a woman younger than 35 in good health and CMV-seronegative. The sequence links TRBV4-3 to TRBJ2-1; TRBD1 could be the D gene, as 6 bases match. Sequenced input: PBMCs. The DNA sequence is TGCGCCAGCAGCCAGGTCTCAGGGGCCAATGAGCAGTTCTTC. It translates as CASSQVSGANEQFF.